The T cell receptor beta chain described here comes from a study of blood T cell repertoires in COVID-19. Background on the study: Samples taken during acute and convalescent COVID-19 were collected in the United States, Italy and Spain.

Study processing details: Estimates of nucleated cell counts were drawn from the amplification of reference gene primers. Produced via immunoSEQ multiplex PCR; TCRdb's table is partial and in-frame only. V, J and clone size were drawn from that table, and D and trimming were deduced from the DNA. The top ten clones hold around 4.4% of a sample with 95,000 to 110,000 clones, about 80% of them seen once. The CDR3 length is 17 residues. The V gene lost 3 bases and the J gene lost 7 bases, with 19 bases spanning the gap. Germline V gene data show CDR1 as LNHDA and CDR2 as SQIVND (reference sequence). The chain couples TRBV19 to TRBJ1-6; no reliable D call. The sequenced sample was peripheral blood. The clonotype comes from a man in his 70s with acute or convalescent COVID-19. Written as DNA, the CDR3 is TGTGCCAGTAGTATTCAAGCTGCTCCCGGACTCAATTCACCCCTCCACTTT. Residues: CASSIQAAPGLNSPLHF.